This entry lists 24 T cell receptor beta chains sequenced from one sample in a study of blood T cell repertoires in COVID-19. Assay: immunoSEQ multiplex PCR; the TCRdb copy retains only in-frame clones and omits some. The sample holds tens of thousands of clones, approximately 90% seen once. The material sequenced was peripheral blood. The receptor set was obtained from a woman aged 80 or over with acute or convalescent COVID-19.

This clone was counted once. The chain couples TRBV5-1 to TRBJ2-3; D gene uncertain. This CDR3 region has 14 residues. CDR1 is SGHRS and CDR2 is YFSETQ in the germline V gene. Trimming shortened V by 0 bases and J by 0 bases, and 5 bases separated the two germline ends. CDR3 in DNA: TGCGCCAGCAGCTTGGACCAGAGCACAGATACGCAGTATTTT. The encoded protein is CASSLDQSTDTQYF.

The rearrangement joins TRBV5-1 to TRBJ2-5, with 7 bases aligning to TRBD2. The CDR3 runs 16 residues. The J segment lost 1 base and the V segment lost 5 bases, leaving 11 bases of the junction unmatched. Germline CDR1 is SGHRS and CDR2 is YFSETQ. In DNA, the CDR3 is TGCGCCAGCAGTTTTGGGTCTAGCGGATCCCAAGAGACCCAGTACTTC. This gives the protein CASSFGSSGSQETQYF.

V gene TRBV12-3 or TRBV12-4 combines with J gene TRBJ2-1; TRBD1 matches at 7 bases. The CDR3 covers 13 residues. Losses at the gene ends were 1 base for V and 8 bases for J; bases not matched to a gene: 2. The CDR3 DNA sequence: TGTGCCAGCAGTTTAGACAGGGGAGATGAGCAGTTCTTC. It specifies CASSLDRGDEQFF.

V usage is TRBV16 and J usage is TRBJ2-6, with 9 bases matching TRBD1. With V trimmed by 5 bases and J by 2 bases, 13 bases remained unmatched. Germline lookup yields CDR1 KGHSY and CDR2 FQNENV. The CDR3 is 19 amino acids. CDR3: CASSNYRGRWGTGANVLTF. The CDR3 bases are TGTGCCAGCAGCAACTACAGGGGGCGGTGGGGAACTGGGGCCAACGTCCTGACTTTC.

The chain joins TRBV9 to TRBJ1-2; a possible D gene is TRBD1 (5 bases). Germline-derived CDR1 and CDR2 are SGDLS and YYNGEE. The V end was cut by 4 bases, the J end by 5 bases, with 18 bases between. This CDR3 region has 15 residues. This CDR3 reads CASSRPAGEKYGYTF. CDR3 nucleotide sequence: TGTGCCAGCAGCCGCCCGGCGGGGGAGAAATATGGCTACACCTTC.

V gene TRBV18 combines with J gene TRBJ1-1, with D possibly matching TRBD1 (5 bases). The CDR3 sequence is 15 residues long. The germline gives CDR1 KGHSH, CDR2 LQKENI. The V and J ends lost 4 bases and 0 bases respectively, with 12 bases between them. CDR3 in DNA: TGTGCCAGCTCACGGGGCGACGGCATGAACACTGAAGCTTTCTTT. This sequence encodes CASSRGDGMNTEAFF.

The genes are TRBV19 and TRBJ2-3, with TRBD1 as a possible D gene (5 bases). The V gene's germline CDR1 is LNHDA and CDR2 SQIVND (reference sequence). The CDR3 is made up of 14 amino acids. V lost 5 bases and J lost 6, with 15 bases in between. For the CDR3, the DNA is TGTGCCAGTAGTGCAGCGACAGTGGGGGATACGCAGTATTTT. Its translation: CASSAATVGDTQYF.

This chain uses TRBV18 with TRBJ1-1, with D hard to call. V lost 3 bases, J lost 7 bases, and 9 bases lay in between. The germline CDR1 and CDR2 sequences are KGHSH and LQKENI. The CDR3 covers 12 residues. The chain's CDR3 is CASSPSQIEAFF. CDR3 in DNA: TGTGCCAGCTCACCTTCCCAAATTGAAGCTTTCTTT.

V usage is TRBV19 and J usage is TRBJ2-2; 12 bases align to TRBD2. J lost 5 bases, V lost 5 bases, and 12 bases had no gene match. This CDR3 is built from 18 residues. Per the germline V gene, CDR1 is LNHDA and CDR2 is SQIVND (reference sequence). The CDR3 DNA sequence: TGTGCCAGTAGTCCCCGACTAGCGGGAGCGGTTTTGACCGGGGAGCTGTTTTTT. Its protein product is CASSPRLAGAVLTGELFF. The full variable domain, completed using reference TRBV19 and TRBJ2-2, is DGGITQSPKYLFRKEGQNVTLSCEQNLNHDAMYWYRQDPGQGLRLIYYSQIVNDFQKGDIAEGYSVSREKKESFPLTVTSAQKNPTAFYLCASSPRLAGAVLTGELFFGEGSRLTVL.

CDR3 region: CARSPLPSEGDEKLFF. CDR3 nucleotides: TGTGCCAGAAGCCCTCTGCCCTCGGAAGGGGATGAAAAACTGTTTTTT. The chain combines TRBV5-3 with TRBJ1-4; possibly TRBD1 for D (5 bases). TRBV5-3 has ORF status, its function being uncertain. This CDR3 comprises 16 residues. The V and J ends lost 4 bases and 6 bases respectively, with 19 bases between them.

A single count supports this clone. The chain joins TRBV7-9 to TRBJ2-7; the match to TRBD2 covers 10 bases. Per the germline V gene, CDR1 is SEHNR and CDR2 is FQNEAQ (reference sequence). The CDR3 consists of 15 residues. J gave up 5 bases and V 4 bases, and 8 bases lay outside the gene matches. In DNA, the CDR3 is TGTGCCAGCAGCTCTAGCGGGAGTATTTCCGACGAGCAGTACTTC. Amino acids: CASSSSGSISDEQYF.

V usage is TRBV9 and J usage is TRBJ1-2; 7 bases are shared with TRBD1. Per germline, CDR1 SGDLS and CDR2 YYNGEE. V shed 0 bases and J 4 bases; nucleotides not matched to a gene: 9. This CDR3 is built from 16 residues. The chain's CDR3 is CASSVGGQGVSYGYTF. DNA for the CDR3: TGTGCCAGCAGCGTAGGAGGGCAGGGGGTCAGCTATGGCTACACCTTC.

The chain uses TRBV7-6 and TRBJ2-5; 8 bases are a match to TRBD2. The length of the CDR3 is 17 residues. CDR1 is SGHVS and CDR2 is FNYEAQ in the germline V gene. V lost 1 base and J lost 4; bases outside the gene matches: 11. CDR3 nucleotide sequence: TGTGCCAGCAGCTTAGAATCAAGCGGGAGATCGCGAGAGACCCAGTACTTC. Amino acids: CASSLESSGRSRETQYF.

The CDR3 is CASSLGREAFF. DNA of the CDR3: TGTGCCAGCAGCTTGGGCAGAGAAGCTTTCTTT. This chain joins TRBV7-8 and TRBJ1-1; D ambiguous. This CDR3 is 11 amino acids long. V was trimmed by 3 bases and J by 8 bases, leaving 7 bases between them. The germline V gene has CDR1 SGHVS and CDR2 FQNEAQ.

This clone was detected a few times. V gene TRBV6-4 combines with J gene TRBJ1-2, with D possibly TRBD1 on 5 matching bases. With 0 bases removed from V and 13 bases from J, the gap between germline ends came to 15 bases. This CDR3 has 13 residues. Germline V gives CDR1 MRHNA, CDR2 SNTAGT. This CDR3 reads CASSDSVHRILTF. The CDR3 nucleotides read TGTGCCAGCAGTGACTCGGTCCACAGGATCCTCACCTTC.

The genes are TRBV7-7 and TRBJ2-7; 10 bases map to TRBD2. This CDR3 spans 15 amino acids. Germline V gene data show CDR1 as SSHAT and CDR2 as FNYEAQ (reference sequence). After removal of 5 bases from V and 1 base from J, the junction contained 5 bases not matched to a gene. The CDR3 DNA reads as TGTGCCAGCAGCCTTGGACTAGCGGCATCCTACGAGCAGTACTTC. It translates to CASSLGLAASYEQYF.

The gene calls are TRBV12-3 or TRBV12-4 and TRBJ1-1; tentatively, D is TRBD1 (5 bases). V lost 5 bases, J lost 5 bases, and 12 bases lay in between. CDR3 size: 13 residues. CDR3 sequence reads: CASSRDRWTEAFF. CDR3 nucleotides: TGTGCCAGCAGTCGAGACAGATGGACTGAAGCTTTCTTT.

J is TRBJ2-7 and V is TRBV5-5; TRBD1 is a possible D gene (7 bases). The CDR3 consists of 16 residues. Germline V gene sequence: CDR1 SGHKS, CDR2 YYEKEE (reference sequence). Between the trimmed V and J ends, which lost 3 bases and 6 bases, there was a span of 22 bases. In DNA form, the CDR3 reads TGTGCCAGCAGCTGGGACAGCGCGGGATCTGGAGGCGAGCAGTACTTC. Residues: CASSWDSAGSGGEQYF.

J is TRBJ2-1 and V is TRBV6-2 or TRBV6-3; the D gene is possibly TRBD2 (6 bases). The V end was cut by 2 bases, the J end by 5 bases, with 10 bases between. The CDR3 sequence is 14 residues long. CDR1 MNHEY and CDR2 SVGEGT come from the germline V gene. CDR3 residues: CASSYATRHNEQFF. The CDR3 nucleotides are TGTGCCAGCAGTTACGCGACTAGGCACAATGAGCAGTTCTTC.

The chain recombines TRBV5-4 with TRBJ1-1; TRBD1 agrees at 8 bases. The V gene's germline CDR1 is SGHNT and CDR2 YYREEE (reference sequence). The CDR3 is made up of 14 amino acids. V dropped 5 bases and J dropped 4; count of bases not matched to a gene: 7. The CDR3: CASRPQGGTTEAFF. As DNA, the CDR3 is TGTGCCAGCAGACCACAGGGGGGGACCACTGAAGCTTTCTTT.

The chain links TRBV19 to TRBJ2-6, with TRBD1 matching over 8 bases. Germline values: CDR1 LNHDA, CDR2 SQIVND (reference sequence). CDR3 length: 18 residues. V shed 2 bases, J shed 0 bases, and the junction held 6 bases outside the gene matches. CDR3 sequence: CASSILGQATSGANVLTF. The DNA for the CDR3 is TGTGCCAGTAGTATACTGGGACAGGCTACCTCTGGGGCCAACGTCCTGACTTTC.

There are a few counts of this clone. The V call is TRBV4-3, the J call TRBJ1-4; 7 positions agree with TRBD1. Germline V gene sequence: CDR1 LGHNA, CDR2 YSLEER. The CDR3 runs to 15 residues. The ends lost 2 bases at V and 1 base at J; junction bases unmatched: 1. This CDR3 is CASSQNRGTNEKLFF. The CDR3 DNA reads as TGCGCCAGCAGCCAAAACAGGGGAACTAATGAAAAACTGTTTTTT.

CDR3 in DNA: TGTGCCAGTAGTGGGAGGCCACACGGGTATGGCTACACCTTC. It encodes CASSGRPHGYGYTF. This sequence joins TRBV19 and TRBJ1-2; D uncertain. Germline CDR1 LNHDA, CDR2 SQIVND (reference sequence). The CDR3 is made up of 14 amino acids. Trimming shortened V by 5 bases and J by 5 bases, and 15 bases separated the two germline ends.

The chain links TRBV30 to TRBJ2-7; 11 positions agree with TRBD2. The ends lost 2 bases at V and 3 bases at J; junction bases unmatched: 3. Germline loops: CDR1 GTSNPN, CDR2 SVGIG (reference sequence). The CDR3 totals 14 residues. CDR3 coding DNA: TGTGCCTGGAGTCCCCTAGCGGGGGGCTACGAGCAGTACTTC. As protein: CAWSPLAGGYEQYF.